The source of this TCR beta chain is a study of breast tumors, draining lymph nodes, adjacent tissues (dated by TCRdb to about 2016). A note on the overall study: Breast cancer patients provided tumor, adjacent nontumor tissue and axillary lymph nodes, and the study compared the TCR beta repertoires across these three sources. In human breast cancer, the study set out to assess how tumor, surrounding tissue and draining lymph node repertoires relate to one another and whether T cells might be exchanged between them.

In regard to this clonotype: What antigen it recognizes has not been identified. This could be a read error, since a much larger clone is one nucleotide away. This likely comes from a read error, as the CDR3 has no conserved phenylalanine or tryptophan at its end.

Lymph node samples were obtained from the axillary draining lymph nodes of breast cancer patients. General study outcomes and caveats: The data were considered consistent with the idea that most tumor T cells come from the lymph node and then expand in tumor tissue. T-cell repertoire diversity in tumors was found to be lower than in lymph nodes but higher than in nontumor tissue, and preferential V and J gene usage was observed. Rather than being directly demonstrated, the conclusion that tumor T cells originate in lymph nodes was presented as consistent with a hypothesis. The similarity between tumor and nontumor tissue repertoires was significantly greater in luminal-like breast cancer than in basal-like breast cancer.

Sequencing took place on an Illumina HiSeq 2000. TCR beta chain libraries were generated by multiplex PCR amplification. High-throughput sequencing was used to analyze the amplified TCR beta chain products. In TCRdb, the public reads were trimmed at Q25 with fastp and aligned with MiXCR, with productive beta chains retained. Every distinct CDR3 protein forms one entry, paired with its most common genes and DNA. This sample has some 100,000 distinct CDR3 sequences in its table, and less than 25% of those were observed once. More than 0.9% of the sample is taken by the ten largest. The CDR3 is 15 residues long, counting both termini. Only the CDR3 portion is preserved as DNA: 45 bases, with reading frame beginning at the first base. Sequences SGDLS (CDR1) and YYNGEE (CDR2) are obtained from the germline V gene. V is clipped by 0 bases and J by 5 bases, and the sequence between their germline boundaries is 14 bases long.

This TCR came from a female donor with breast cancer. Some clones in this sample may be carry-over from other donors' samples. The specimen sequenced was axillary lymph node tissue. The sequence is built from TRBV9 and TRBJ2-5, and possibly TRBD2, on 5 matching bases. The CDR3 loop reads CASSVEAGVRETQYL. The sequenced DNA is TGTGCCAGCAGCGTAGAAGCCGGGGTTAGGGAGACCCAGTACCTC.